The 14 T cell receptor beta chains presented below share a single source sample, sequenced in a study of vaccination effects on CD4 cells after COVID-19. The repertoire was sequenced with immunoSEQ multiplex PCR; TCRdb's copy has only in-frame clones and lacks some. This table holds tens of thousands of clones, 70% to 75% found once. The antigens for these receptors are not known. Culture lasted about 10 days before CD4+ T cell isolation. Participants got two doses of BNT162b2 or mRNA-1273 vaccine. This sample comprised CD4+ T cells from PBMCs cultured without peptide, obtained after COVID-19 vaccination. The receptors here all came from a human donor who received a COVID-19 vaccine.

The chain uses TRBV7-2 and TRBJ1-2; D gene unclear. This CDR3 is 15 amino acids long. The germline V and J ends were trimmed by 1 base and 0 bases, with 9 bases remaining between them. CDR1 and CDR2 (germline): SGHTA, FQGNSA. CDR3 nucleotide sequence: TGTGCCAGCAGCTTAGGGCAGACCTCTAACTATGGCTACACCTTC. Protein sequence: CASSLGQTSNYGYTF.

The CDR3 protein is CASSSRGGQFF. The CDR3 DNA sequence: TGTGCCAGCAGTTCCCGGGGGGGGCAGTTCTTC. The V gene is TRBV28, the J gene TRBJ2-1; 8 bases fit TRBD2. The germline V gene encodes CDR1 MDHEN and CDR2 SYDVKM. After removal of 4 bases from V and 12 bases from J, the junction contained 2 bases not matched to a gene. The CDR3 runs 11 residues.

V gene TRBV3-1 (or the pseudogene TRBV3-2) combines with J gene TRBJ1-1; perhaps TRBD1 as D (6 bases). The V gene lost 0 bases and the J gene lost 2 bases, with 7 bases spanning the gap. Germline V gene lookup returns CDR1 LGHDT and CDR2 YNNKEL (reference sequence). This CDR3 is 14 amino acids long. In DNA form, the CDR3 reads TGTGCCAGCAGCCAAGAGACAGGAAACACTGAAGCTTTCTTT. Translated, it gives CASSQETGNTEAFF.

The chain is built from TRBV19 and TRBJ2-3; 9 bases line up with TRBD1. Trimming took 7 bases from V and 4 from J; bases not matched to a gene: 9. CDR3 length: 15 amino acids. Germline V gives CDR1 LNHDA, CDR2 SQIVND (reference sequence). CDR3 sequence: CASTRGTGSSDTQYF. For the CDR3, the DNA is TGTGCCAGTACTCGAGGGACAGGGTCATCAGATACGCAGTATTTT.

This chain uses TRBV3-1 (or the pseudogene TRBV3-2) with TRBJ2-1; 14 bases line up with TRBD2. V gave up 4 bases and J gave up 5 bases; unmatched junction bases: 1. Germline CDR1 reads LGHDT; CDR2 reads YNNKEL (reference sequence). CDR3 size: 15 residues. Written as DNA, the CDR3 is TGTGCCAGCAGCCGACTAGCGGGGGGGCACAATGAGCAGTTCTTC. The encoded protein is CASSRLAGGHNEQFF.

This chain uses TRBV9 with TRBJ2-1; unclear D gene. This CDR3 has 13 residues. Per the germline V gene, CDR1 is SGDLS and CDR2 is YYNGEE. The ends were cut back, 0 bases at V and 3 bases at J, with 4 bases in the middle. The DNA for the CDR3 is TGTGCCAGCAGCGTAGGGGACTACAATGAGCAGTTCTTC. Translating gives CASSVGDYNEQFF.

In this sample, this clone turned up a few times. The chain joins TRBV6-4 to TRBJ1-6, with D maybe TRBD1 (5 bases). CDR1 and CDR2 (germline): MRHNA, SNTAGT. The CDR3 has 14 amino acids. V was clipped by 6 bases and J by 3 bases, with 9 bases between them. CDR3 sequence reads: CASRDTNYNSPLHF. Written as DNA, the CDR3 is TGTGCCAGCAGGGACACCAACTATAATTCACCCCTCCACTTT.

V usage is TRBV7-2 and J usage is TRBJ1-2; 9 bases agree with TRBD1. CDR3 size: 13 residues. V shed 5 bases, J shed 8 bases, and the junction held 6 bases outside the gene matches. Per germline, CDR1 SGHTA and CDR2 FQGNSA. CDR3 loop: CASSIPGQGGYTF. The CDR3 DNA reads as TGTGCCAGCAGCATTCCGGGACAGGGAGGCTACACCTTC.

CDR3 nucleotides: TGTGCCAGCAGTAGAGGAGATACGCAGTATTTT. Residues: CASSRGDTQYF. V is TRBV9 and J is TRBJ2-3; D is uncertain. The germline V gene encodes CDR1 SGDLS and CDR2 YYNGEE. This CDR3 spans 11 amino acids. Trimming cost V 5 bases and J 5 bases, with 6 bases left between them.

This clone was seen just once. The DNA of the CDR3 is TGTGCCAGCAGCCCGAGGGAGACTAACTATGGCTACACCTTC. It codes for CASSPRETNYGYTF. V is TRBV5-4 and J is TRBJ1-2; D gene ambiguous. V was clipped by 4 bases and J by 0 bases, with 10 bases between them. The CDR3 runs 14 residues. Germline V gene lookup returns CDR1 SGHNT and CDR2 YYREEE (reference sequence). Full variable domain (missing parts from reference TRBV5-4 and TRBJ1-2): ETGVTQSPTHLIKTRGQQVTLRCSSQSGHNTVSWYQQALGQGPQFIFQYYREEENGRGNFPPRFSGLQFPNYSSELNVNALELDDSALYLCASSPRETNYGYTFGSGTRLTVV.

V and J are TRBV7-9 and TRBJ1-5, with D possibly matching TRBD1 (5 bases). The CDR3 runs to 12 residues. Germline V gene data show CDR1 as SEHNR and CDR2 as FQNEAQ (reference sequence). The V end lost 3 bases, the J end lost 6 bases, and 6 bases lay between the germline ends. CDR3 in DNA: TGTGCCAGCAGCTTGGGGGGTCAGCCCCAGCATTTT. Encoded protein: CASSLGGQPQHF.

The rearrangement joins TRBV7-9 to TRBJ2-1; 10 positions agree with TRBD2. Germline trimming cut 5 bases from V and 8 bases from J; bases unmatched to any gene: 9. Germline V CDR1 and CDR2: SEHNR, FQNEAQ (reference sequence). The CDR3 runs to 15 residues. The CDR3 loop reads CASSATSGGAHEQFF. In nucleotides, the CDR3 is TGTGCCAGCAGCGCGACGAGCGGGGGGGCCCATGAGCAGTTCTTC.

The rearrangement links TRBV6-5 to TRBJ2-7, with 7 bases aligning to TRBD1. Germline V lookup: CDR1 MNHEY, CDR2 SVGAGI. V shed 7 bases, J shed 5 bases, and the junction held 8 bases outside the gene matches. The CDR3 totals 13 residues. This CDR3 reads CASMITGVHEQYF. Here the CDR3 DNA reads TGTGCCAGCATGATCACAGGGGTCCACGAGCAGTACTTC.

This chain uses TRBV3-1 (or the pseudogene TRBV3-2) with TRBJ2-7; TRBD1 matches 11 bases. J lost 6 bases, V lost 4 bases, and 2 bases had no gene match. The germline CDR1 and CDR2 sequences are LGHDT and YNNKEL (reference sequence). The CDR3 has 13 amino acids. Here the CDR3 DNA reads TGTGCCAGCAGCCTAGGGACAGGGGGCGAGCAGTACTTC. It translates to CASSLGTGGEQYF.